Listed below are T cell receptor beta chains from one sample, sequenced in a study of T-cell reconstitution after alpha-beta-depleted transplantation in children. Via MiXCR, TCRdb re-called the PCR reads, giving one row per CDR3 protein. The data hold 200,000 to 250,000 distinct CDR3 sequences, with 6.5% to 9% observed a single time. The specimen comprised PBMCs, mostly from graft donor cells, sampled 180 days after TCRalphabeta/CD19-depleted stem cell transplant. These receptors all stem from a male patient aged 10-17 years who had a stem cell transplant for acute lymphoblastic leukemia, so the T cells may come from the graft donor. CDR3s include the opening cysteine and the closing phenylalanine or tryptophan.

v_gene	j_gene	CDR3aa
TRBV6-5	TRBJ1-3	CASTYATGLVGNTIYF
TRBV27	TRBJ2-7	CASSHDRTLEQYF
TRBV20-1	TRBJ1-4	CSARPNWWNEKLFF
TRBV20-1	TRBJ2-5	CSARAKRARETQYF
TRBV6-5	TRBJ2-2	CASSYSDSNTGELFF
TRBV9	TRBJ1-2	CASSVGVGSSSYGYTF
TRBV3-1	TRBJ1-1	CASTFDGLNTEAFF
TRBV7-2	TRBJ2-5	CASTYGTIQETQYF
TRBV18	TRBJ1-1	CASSRRAEMNTEAFF
TRBV20-1	TRBJ2-7	CSARGTREQYF
TRBV10-3	TRBJ2-1	CATDREGRNEQFF
TRBV9	TRBJ2-2	CAGSSGSNTGELFF
TRBV20-1	TRBJ1-1	CSAREAPRVNTEAFF
TRBV27	TRBJ2-7	CASSSGFTYEQYF
TRBV5-1	TRBJ2-7	CASIEQYF
TRBV27	TRBJ1-6	CATLLYYGQSDSPLHF
TRBV28	TRBJ2-1	CASRTGWSYNEQFF
TRBV20-1	TRBJ1-1	CSAREAGFLMNTEAFF
TRBV6-1	TRBJ2-7	CASSTVEAGYYEQYF
TRBV13	TRBJ2-1	CASSSPGGYNEQFF
TRBV11-2	TRBJ2-3	CASSLEPPWTSAPTQYF
TRBV29-1	TRBJ2-3	CSTLPSTLGSDTQYF
TRBV20-1	TRBJ2-4	CSARVGAINNIQYF
TRBV27	TRBJ2-7	CASSLRAAYEQYF
TRBV18	TRBJ2-7	CASAPISGTLSYEQYF
TRBV20-1	TRBJ1-4	CSARNRATNEKLFF
TRBV20-1	TRBJ2-7	CSARGLISYEQYF
TRBV29-1	TRBJ2-1	CSVVGYNEQFF
TRBV20-1	TRBJ2-7	CSARRASISYEQYF
TRBV28	TRBJ1-5	CASSPPSGQPQHF
TRBV25-1	TRBJ2-7	CASSEGGSSLRHEQYF
TRBV7-6	TRBJ2-2	CASSSRWSTGELFF
TRBV20-1	TRBJ2-1	CSSRGAPSYNEQFF
TRBV5-1	TRBJ1-2	CASSLEGGHKGYTF
TRBV29-1	TRBJ2-7	CSVEYRARGLPYEQYF
TRBV12-3/TRBV12-4	TRBJ1-5	CASSLGEVNQPQHF
TRBV7-6	TRBJ2-7	CASSLQTGTYEQYF
TRBV5-1	TRBJ2-2	CASRESGRGSGELFF
TRBV5-1	TRBJ1-1	CASSLSGRTEAFF
TRBV10-3	TRBJ1-1	CAISERGAWNTEAFF